The rows below give T cell receptor beta chains drawn from one sample of a study of shared clonotypes between healthy human individuals. Sequencing was performed with immunoSEQ multiplex PCR; in TCRdb, only in-frame clones are kept and a portion is missing. Of about 2 million clones listed, about 95% are singletons. Sequenced input: naive CD8+ T cells sorted from blood. These receptors came from a man aged 18 to 35 in good health. Each CDR3 is given with its conserved first and last residue. The D gene is left open where the match is weak. The size entry is marked missing in some rows and otherwise reads once, few, many or a size class.

D: .
J: TRBJ2-3
V: TRBV5-6
size: .
DNA: TGTGCCAGCTTCTCCCAAACAGATACGCAGTATTTT
CDR3: CASFSQTDTQYF

D: .
J: TRBJ2-7
V: TRBV27
size: .
DNA: TGTGCCAGCAGTTTATTCGGCAGTCTGACCTACGAGCAGTACTTC
CDR3: CASSLFGSLTYEQYF

D: .
J: TRBJ1-1
V: TRBV7-9
size: .
DNA: TGTGCCAGCAGCTCCGCGGGAGGGTTCGAGGGCACTGAAGCTTTCTTT
CDR3: CASSSAGGFEGTEAFF

D: .
J: TRBJ1-1
V: TRBV6-5
size: .
DNA: TGTGCCAGCAGTTACTCGGAGTGGACTGAAGCTTTCTTT
CDR3: CASSYSEWTEAFF

D: TRBD1
J: TRBJ2-1
V: TRBV6-5
size: .
DNA: TGTGCCAGCCGCAGACAGGGGGCTAATAATGAGCAGTTCTTC
CDR3: CASRRQGANNEQFF

D: .
J: TRBJ2-1
V: TRBV10-2
size: .
DNA: TGCGCCAGCAGTGAGGGGTACAATGAGCAGTTCTTC
CDR3: CASSEGYNEQFF

D: .
J: TRBJ1-4
V: TRBV7-9
size: .
DNA: TGTGCCAGCAGCTTCCCTGGGGGGGGCAATGAAAAACTGTTTTTT
CDR3: CASSFPGGGNEKLFF

D: .
J: TRBJ2-7
V: TRBV7-2
size: .
DNA: TGTGCCAGCAGCTTAGCCACGACCTACGAGCAGTACTTC
CDR3: CASSLATTYEQYF

D: .
J: TRBJ2-3
V: TRBV28
size: once
DNA: TGTGCCAGCAGTTTGCAGGAGTCCACAGATACGCAGTATTTT
CDR3: CASSLQESTDTQYF

D: .
J: TRBJ1-1
V: TRBV7-9
size: .
DNA: TGTGCCAGCAGCCCCCCGCTCGGGCAGGGGCTCACTGAAGCTTTCTTT
CDR3: CASSPPLGQGLTEAFF

D: .
J: TRBJ2-7
V: TRBV6-1
size: .
DNA: TGTGCCAGCAGGCTACGGGACACTGTAACCTACGAGCAGTACTTC
CDR3: CASRLRDTVTYEQYF

D: .
J: TRBJ2-7
V: TRBV27
size: .
DNA: TGTGCCAGCAGTACCGAGGCCAGGTCTGGGGCCGAGCAGTACTTC
CDR3: CASSTEARSGAEQYF

D: TRBD2
J: TRBJ2-7
V: TRBV28
size: .
DNA: TGTGCCAGCAGCACTACTCTAGCGGGAGGGCCGATGAACGAGCAGTACTTC
CDR3: CASSTTLAGGPMNEQYF

D: .
J: TRBJ2-1
V: TRBV30
size: .
DNA: TGTGCCTGGAGTCCCATTAGGGATGAGCAGTTCTTC
CDR3: CAWSPIRDEQFF

D: .
J: TRBJ2-7
V: TRBV11-2
size: .
DNA: TGTGCCAGCAGCCCGTGGACGGACTCCTACGAGCAGTACTTC
CDR3: CASSPWTDSYEQYF